These 22 T cell receptor beta chains came from one sample sequenced in a study of blood T cells in healthy people across ages. It was with a sample-barcoded 5' primer and a J-beta primer mix that a second PCR of about 6 to 12 cycles was run. TCRdb re-called the 5' RACE reads with MiXCR, one entry per CDR3 protein. The sample has about 780,000 distinct CDR3 sequences, 62% seen once. Sequencing used blood. These receptors were collected from a young man in good health.

The gene calls are TRBV7-2 and TRBJ1-2; D not certain. Germline loops: CDR1 SGHTA, CDR2 FQGNSA. The CDR3 runs 15 residues. V dropped 5 bases and J dropped 9 bases, with 22 bases sitting between them. The CDR3 DNA is TGTGCCAGCAGCCCATCGGGCTCGACGGGGTATAGCTACACCTTC. This gives the protein CASSPSGSTGYSYTF.

This rearrangement joins TRBV4-2 to TRBJ2-1; TRBD2 matches 12 bases. Germline lookup yields CDR1 LGHNA and CDR2 YNFKEQ. V lost 2 bases, J lost 1 base, and 6 bases stayed unmatched. The CDR3 is made up of 18 amino acids. The CDR3 DNA is TGTGCCAGCAGCCAAACACTAGCGGGGGGCTCGTCCTACAATGAGCAGTTCTTC. Encoded protein: CASSQTLAGGSSYNEQFF.

This sequence joins TRBV6-1 and TRBJ2-6; no firm D call. There are 15 residues in the CDR3. V gave up 2 bases and J gave up 3 bases, with 8 bases separating them. Looked up from germline, CDR1 is MNHNS and CDR2 is SASEGT. The DNA for the CDR3 is TGTGCCAGCAGTGAATGGGAAGGTGGGGCCAACGTCCTGACTTTC. It translates to CASSEWEGGANVLTF.

This clonotype was seen a few times. CDR3 residues: CASSTLLRDWGRSPLHF. The CDR3 nucleotides read TGTGCCAGCAGTACCTTACTCCGGGACTGGGGGAGGTCACCCCTCCACTTT. This chain joins TRBV28 and TRBJ1-6, with a possible D match to TRBD1 (5 bases). The CDR3 is 17 amino acids. With 5 bases removed from V and 10 bases from J, the gap between germline ends came to 24 bases. Germline V lookup: CDR1 MDHEN, CDR2 SYDVKM.

The chain recombines TRBV24-1 with TRBJ2-5; D uncertain. Trimming cost V 6 bases and J 5 bases, with 15 bases left between them. Germline V lookup: CDR1 KGHDR, CDR2 SFDVKD. CDR3 length equals 14 residues. CDR3 in amino acids: CATSTLEGGETQYF. The DNA of the CDR3 is TGTGCCACCAGTACCTTAGAAGGTGGGGAGACCCAGTACTTC.

This chain connects TRBV10-3 to TRBJ2-7; D could derive from TRBD1 or TRBD2 (5 bases each). CDR1 is ENHRY and CDR2 is SYGVKD in the germline V gene. The CDR3 totals 14 residues. Trimming cost V 4 bases and J 3 bases, with 13 bases left between them. The CDR3 protein is CAISVGTGYYEQYF. Written as DNA, the CDR3 is TGTGCCATCAGTGTGGGGACGGGTTACTACGAGCAGTACTTC.

The V gene is TRBV5-7, the J gene TRBJ2-5, with TRBD2 as a possible D gene (6 bases). TRBV5-7 is identified as an open reading frame with a role that is uncertain. This CDR3 is 15 amino acids long. V was cut by 3 bases and J by 11 bases, with 23 bases left in between. The CDR3 region is CASSYMGLSRNEQYF. CDR3 coding DNA: TGTGCCAGCAGCTACATGGGACTCTCCCGAAATGAGCAGTACTTC.

This chain links TRBV20-1 with TRBJ2-1, with 8 nucleotides matching TRBD2. Losses at the gene ends were 1 base for V and 8 bases for J; bases not matched to a gene: 4. The CDR3 is made up of 13 amino acids. Per the germline V gene, CDR1 is DFQATT and CDR2 is SNEGSKA (reference sequence). The CDR3 DNA is TGCAGTGCTAGAGTCGGGGGGGCGGATGAGCAGTTCTTC. It is translated as CSARVGGADEQFF.

This chain links TRBV2 with TRBJ2-3; the match to TRBD1 covers 8 bases. The junction had 4 bases not matched to a gene; V was cut back by 8 bases and J by 0 bases. This CDR3 has 14 amino acids. Germline loops: CDR1 SNHLY, CDR2 FYNNEI. For the CDR3, the DNA is TGTGCCAGCCATACAGGGGGTAGCACAGATACGCAGTATTTT. Protein product: CASHTGGSTDTQYF.

This rearrangement joins TRBV3-1 to TRBJ1-5; weak D call: TRBD1 (6 bases). V was clipped by 1 base and J by 3 bases, with 19 bases between them. Per the germline V gene, CDR1 is LGHDT and CDR2 is YNNKEL (reference sequence). The CDR3 loop spans 18 amino acids. This chain's CDR3 is CASSQGVGGAAFNQPQHF. The CDR3 DNA is TGTGCCAGCAGCCAAGGTGTGGGGGGGGCAGCCTTCAATCAGCCCCAGCATTTT.

The CDR3 region is CASSQETPGDTQYF. The CDR3 DNA sequence: TGTGCCAGCAGCCAAGAAACACCAGGGGATACGCAGTATTTT. The J gene is TRBJ2-3, the V gene TRBV14, with D possibly matching TRBD1 (5 bases). Trimming stripped 0 bases from V and 6 bases from J, with 10 bases between. Germline-derived CDR1 and CDR2 are SGHDN and FVKESK. The CDR3 runs 14 residues.

The chain employs TRBV7-9 and TRBJ2-1; D unclear. CDR1 is SEHNR, CDR2 FQNEAQ, per germline (reference sequence). Trimming cost V 4 bases and J 3 bases, with 13 bases left between them. The CDR3 contains 15 residues. CDR3 nucleotides: TGTGCCAGCAGCTCGGGCGCACTCGGCTACAATGAGCAGTTCTTC. Protein product: CASSSGALGYNEQFF.

This clonotype has just a few counts. The chain links TRBV20-1 to TRBJ1-2; D remains unclear. Germline V gene sequence: CDR1 DFQATT, CDR2 SNEGSKA (reference sequence). The CDR3 is 13 amino acids. Deletions cut 4 bases from V and 7 bases from J, with 16 bases between. The CDR3 spells CSATGPRAGGYTF. CDR3 DNA: TGCAGTGCTACGGGTCCTCGGGCGGGTGGCTACACCTTC.

The V and J genes are TRBV4-2 and TRBJ1-2, with 8 bases fitting TRBD1. This CDR3 has 14 amino acids. V dropped 1 base and J dropped 8; count of bases not matched to a gene: 6. The germline V gene encodes CDR1 LGHNA and CDR2 YNFKEQ. For the CDR3, the DNA is TGTGCCAGCAGCCAAGTACAGGGGGAGGAAGGCTACACCTTC. It codes for CASSQVQGEEGYTF.

V is TRBV24-1 and J is TRBJ2-7, with 13 bases lining up with TRBD2. Germline V gene sequence: CDR1 KGHDR, CDR2 SFDVKD. V was pared by 5 bases and J by 0 bases, with 6 bases of the junction left unmatched. This CDR3 is 17 amino acids long. The CDR3 loop reads CATSAGTSGAISYEQYF. CDR3 bases: TGTGCCACCAGTGCAGGGACTAGCGGGGCCATCTCCTACGAGCAGTACTTC.

The chain uses TRBV10-3 and TRBJ1-1, with a possible D match to TRBD1 (5 bases). In germline, CDR1 is ENHRY, CDR2 SYGVKD. The CDR3 spans 14 residues. V was pared by 6 bases and J by 1 base, with 12 bases between. DNA of the CDR3: TGTGCCATCAGGGGACCGACAGCGAACACTGAAGCTTTCTTT. Amino acids: CAIRGPTANTEAFF.

Only a few counts were recorded for this clonotype. CDR3 amino acids: CASSFSTGEGKLFF. As DNA, the CDR3 is TGTGCCAGCAGCTTTTCAACAGGGGAGGGAAAACTGTTTTTT. J is TRBJ1-4 and V is TRBV7-2; TRBD1 agrees at 7 bases. This CDR3 has 14 amino acids. With 3 bases clipped from V and 10 bases from J, the junction kept 8 bases outside the gene matches. Looked up from germline, CDR1 is SGHTA and CDR2 is FQGNSA.

The chain employs TRBV10-3 and TRBJ2-1; 9 bases are a match to TRBD1. Germline lookup yields CDR1 ENHRY and CDR2 SYGVKD. Germline trimming cut 4 bases from V and 3 bases from J; bases unmatched to any gene: 4. The CDR3 length is 15 residues. CDR3 amino acids: CAISVGTGNYNEQFF. The CDR3 DNA sequence: TGTGCCATCAGTGTAGGGACAGGGAACTACAATGAGCAGTTCTTC.

V and J are TRBV5-1 and TRBJ1-2; D is perhaps TRBD1 (5 bases). The germline V gene has CDR1 SGHRS and CDR2 YFSETQ. This CDR3 has 15 residues. V lost 0 bases to trimming and J lost 7 bases, with 16 bases between them. The CDR3 region is CASSLVQGRERGYTF. CDR3 coding DNA: TGCGCCAGCAGCTTGGTTCAGGGAAGGGAACGTGGCTACACCTTC.

The gene calls are TRBV27 and TRBJ2-1; D is undetermined. The CDR3 length is 14 residues. Trimming pared 4 bases from V and 1 base from J, leaving 8 bases between. Germline lookup yields CDR1 MNHEY and CDR2 SMNVEV (reference sequence). In DNA form, the CDR3 reads TGTGCCAGCAGTTATGACCCATCCTACAATGAGCAGTTCTTC. Protein sequence: CASSYDPSYNEQFF.

This chain connects TRBV12-3 or TRBV12-4 to TRBJ1-1; a possible D gene is TRBD1 (5 bases). The germline V and J ends were trimmed by 2 bases and 10 bases, with 8 bases remaining between them. The CDR3 contains 11 residues. This CDR3 reads CASSLKTVAFF. Written as DNA, the CDR3 is TGTGCCAGCAGTTTAAAGACAGTAGCTTTCTTT.

V usage is TRBV7-2 and J usage is TRBJ1-1, with 8 bases fitting TRBD1. The germline V gene encodes CDR1 SGHTA and CDR2 FQGNSA. The length of the CDR3 is 14 residues. V shed 2 bases and J 5 bases; nucleotides not matched to a gene: 4. The CDR3 bases are TGTGCCAGCAGCTTACCAGGGGGCCATACTGAAGCTTTCTTT. It translates to CASSLPGGHTEAFF.